The source of this T cell receptor beta chain is a study of CD8 T cells in ankylosing spondylitis. Study-level findings and limits: According to the report, clones linked to the disease were significantly enriched in matched synovial fluid samples taken from ankylosing spondylitis patients. Relatively rare in peripheral blood, disease-linked clones were also CD8+. Some of the motif variants had earlier been found in reactive arthritis patients' fluid and blood. A motif of fewer than ten highly homologous TCR beta variants was seen as apparently characteristic of ankylosing spondylitis blood.

This clonotype has just a few counts. Antigen specificity is unknown. Quantitative 5'-RACE with molecular barcodes produced the TCR beta libraries. TCRdb re-called the 5' RACE reads through MiXCR, storing one row per CDR3 protein. The sample carries fewer than 550,000 distinct CDR3 sequences, over 4% recorded once. J gave up 1 base and V 2 bases, and 3 bases lay outside the gene matches. The CDR3 spans 16 residues. Germline lookup yields CDR1 MNHEY and CDR2 SVGAGI. Specimen: blood, either unsorted or a sorted T cell fraction (not recorded which). V is TRBV6-5 and J is TRBJ2-3, with 10 bases matching TRBD1. This TCR was recovered from a male donor with ankylosing spondylitis. Here the CDR3 DNA reads TGTGCCAGCAGTTACACCGGGACAGGGGGCACAGATACGCAGTATTTT. This translates into CASSYTGTGGTDTQYF.